This TCR beta chain was sequenced during a study of cytomegalovirus exposure and HLA in healthy donors. General study results and limits: Most of the TCR beta V segments (in an earlier analysis) were productive either about 90% or about 30% of the time. When analyzed later, the rates of TCR association showed variation by HLA locus, with DRB1 the most and HLA-C the fewest. A later analysis showed that HLA-associated TCR beta chains had undergone more clonal expansion than equally common others. Reports described diagnosis of cytomegalovirus status by the classifier as highly specific and sensitive.

A multiplex PCR was run with 60 Vbeta primers and 13 Jbeta primers. Method: immunoSEQ multiplex PCR; TCRdb's copy keeps in-frame clones and lacks some. The sample yields 150,000 to 200,000 clones, roughly 80% seen once. Germline CDR1 is SGHTA and CDR2 is FQGNSA. V was trimmed by 3 bases and J by 1 base, leaving 10 bases between them. This CDR3 spans 15 amino acids. Concerning this clone itself: Antigen unknown.

The sequencing sample was made of PBMCs. J is TRBJ1-5 and V is TRBV7-2; D unclear. This sequence was found in a boy between 10 and 17 years old in good health and CMV-seronegative. The CDR3 loop is CASSFGSRSNQPQHF. For the CDR3, the DNA is TGTGCCAGCAGCTTTGGGAGTCGGAGCAATCAGCCCCAGCATTTT.